This is a list of T cell receptor beta chains from one sample in a study of shared clonotypes between healthy human individuals. Using immunoSEQ multiplex PCR, the repertoire was profiled, and TCRdb retains in-frame clones only, with some absent. The table lists about 2.3 million clones, 93% of them singletons. Sequences were obtained from naive CD4+ T cells from PBMCs. These receptors all stem from a man between 18 and 29 years old in good health. Some clones in this sample may be carry-over from other donors' samples. CDR3s include the opening cysteine and the closing phenylalanine or tryptophan. A D gene is named only where the DNA matches it firmly. Part of the rows lack a size; the others show once, few, many or a class for expanded clones.

.	TRBV28	TRBJ1-3	.	CASADSSSGNTIYF	TGTGCCAGCGCCGACAGTAGCTCTGGAAACACCATATATTTT
.	TRBV5-6	TRBJ1-5	few	CASSSRRSNQPQHF	TGTGCCAGCAGCTCTCGACGGAGCAATCAGCCCCAGCATTTT
TRBD1	TRBV7-2	TRBJ1-2	.	CASSPRTGGGYTF	TGTGCCAGCAGCCCCCGGACAGGGGGAGGCTACACCTTC
.	TRBV10-1	TRBJ2-1	.	CASSVSRDNEQFF	TGCGCCAGCAGTGTTTCCAGAGACAATGAGCAGTTCTTC
.	TRBV19	TRBJ2-7	.	CASSFKYEQYF	TGTGCCAGTAGTTTCAAATACGAGCAGTACTTC
TRBD2	TRBV6-6	TRBJ2-7	.	CASSLGGSGRVYEQYF	TGTGCCAGCAGTCTCGGCGGTAGCGGGAGGGTCTACGAGCAGTACTTC
TRBD2	TRBV29-1	TRBJ2-5	.	CSVRRLAGVGETQYF	TGCAGCGTCCGCCGACTAGCGGGAGTAGGCGAGACCCAGTACTTC
.	TRBV28	TRBJ2-1	.	CASSRRTARPYNEQFF	TGTGCCAGCAGTAGGCGGACAGCCAGACCCTACAATGAGCAGTTCTTC
.	TRBV18	TRBJ1-4	.	CASSPSANEKLFF	TGTGCCAGCTCACCGTCCGCTAATGAAAAACTGTTTTTT
.	TRBV28	TRBJ1-3	.	CASRDSGNTIYF	TGTGCCAGCAGGGACTCTGGAAACACCATATATTTT
.	TRBV2	TRBJ1-5	once	CASSPGAGGQPQHF	TGTGCCAGCAGCCCCGGGGCGGGAGGGCAGCCCCAGCATTTT
.	TRBV28	TRBJ1-1	.	CASSLGQNTEAFF	TGTGCCAGCAGTTTGGGTCAGAACACTGAAGCTTTCTTT
.	TRBV15	TRBJ2-6	.	CATSRVAYSGANVLTF	TGTGCCACCAGCAGGGTGGCCTACTCTGGGGCCAACGTCCTGACTTTC
TRBD1	TRBV27	TRBJ2-3	.	CASSSRTGQDTQYF	TGTGCCAGCAGTTCCCGGACAGGGCAAGATACGCAGTATTTT
.	TRBV5-1	TRBJ1-5	.	CASSLEGGHSNQPQHF	TGCGCCAGCAGCTTGGAGGGGGGCCACAGCAATCAGCCCCAGCATTTT